The 31 T cell receptor beta chains below were found in one sample sequenced in a study of T cell repertoires in cytomegalovirus infection. These receptors' targets are unknown. TCRdb re-derived calls from the reads in MiXCR, one entry per CDR3 protein. The table shows hundreds of thousands of distinct CDR3 sequences, with approximately 31% occurring only once. The starting material was cultured CD8+ T cells from PBMCs, obtained from culture after CMV antigen stimulation. Source of these receptors: a human donor in good health (CMV status not recorded). Some clones in this sample may be carry-over from other donors' samples.

This chain links TRBV5-4 with TRBJ2-2; 9 nucleotides match TRBD1. Looked up from germline, CDR1 is SGHNT and CDR2 is YYREEE (reference sequence). Germline trimming cut 3 bases from V and 6 bases from J; bases unmatched to any gene: 9. The CDR3 spans 16 residues. The CDR3 protein is CASSSGTGWIAGELFF. The CDR3 bases are TGTGCCAGCAGCTCAGGGACAGGGTGGATCGCCGGGGAGCTGTTTTTT.

This clonotype showed up just a few times. V gene TRBV10-2 combines with J gene TRBJ2-5; 12 bases are a match to TRBD1. V shed 7 bases, J shed 2 bases, and the junction held 5 bases outside the gene matches. Germline-derived CDR1 and CDR2 are WSHSY and SAAADI. There are 15 residues in the CDR3. The CDR3 DNA sequence: TGCGCCAGCATTGGGACAGGGGGCTTACAAGAGACCCAGTACTTC. It is translated as CASIGTGGLQETQYF.

The table lists this clonotype with a few counts. The V and J genes are TRBV27 and TRBJ2-3; D ambiguous. The CDR3 has 10 amino acids. Per germline, CDR1 MNHEY and CDR2 SMNVEV (reference sequence). The V gene lost 10 bases and the J gene lost 4 bases, with 6 bases spanning the gap. CDR3 amino acids: CATGADTQYF. CDR3 nucleotide sequence: TGTGCCACTGGTGCAGATACGCAGTATTTT.

The genes are TRBV6-1 and TRBJ2-7; no clear D gene. Trimming shortened V by 4 bases and J by 2 bases, and 3 bases separated the two germline ends. The CDR3 covers 11 residues. In germline, CDR1 is MNHNS, CDR2 SASEGT. This CDR3 reads CASSGPYEQYV. CDR3 bases: TGTGCCAGCAGTGGCCCCTACGAGCAGTACGTC.

V and J are TRBV20-1 and TRBJ2-7, with 7 bases lining up with TRBD2. Germline CDR1 reads DFQATT; CDR2 reads SNEGSKA (reference sequence). V lost 3 bases and J lost 4; bases outside the gene matches: 9. This CDR3 region has 14 residues. Here the CDR3 reads CSARDRDYGYEQYF. CDR3 sequence (DNA): TGCAGTGCTAGGGACCGGGACTACGGATACGAGCAGTACTTC.

The chain carries TRBV7-9 and TRBJ2-3; 10 nucleotides agree with TRBD1. The CDR3 consists of 16 residues. J was trimmed by 4 bases and V by 4 bases; bases with no gene match: 8. Germline-derived CDR1 and CDR2 are SEHNR and FQNEAQ (reference sequence). In DNA form, the CDR3 reads TGTGCCAGCAGCTCCCCCCGGGACAGGGGCCCAGATACGCAGTATTTT. Encoded protein: CASSSPRDRGPDTQYF.

The chain is built from TRBV12-3 or TRBV12-4 and TRBJ2-5; 9 nucleotides align to TRBD2. This CDR3 comprises 15 residues. J gave up 3 bases and V 6 bases, and 8 bases lay outside the gene matches. The CDR3, as DNA: TGTGCCAGCAGCCTAGCGGGGTACCTTAAAGAGACCCAGTACTTC. This gives the protein CASSLAGYLKETQYF.

The chain recombines TRBV4-1 with TRBJ2-2; D is perhaps TRBD2 (6 bases). The CDR3 spans 14 residues. V was pared by 0 bases and J by 7 bases, with 9 bases between. In germline, CDR1 is MGHRA, CDR2 YSYEKL. The CDR3 is CASSQDRAGGELFF. CDR3 coding DNA: TGCGCCAGCAGCCAAGATCGAGCGGGCGGGGAGCTGTTTTTT.

The chain joins TRBV12-3 or TRBV12-4 to TRBJ2-1; D perhaps matches TRBD1 (6 bases). V gave up 3 bases and J gave up 9 bases, with 15 bases separating them. The CDR3 contains 14 residues. The CDR3 spells CASSLVLRTVEQFF. CDR3 DNA sequence: TGTGCCAGCAGTTTGGTCCTTAGGACAGTTGAGCAGTTCTTC.

Many counts were recorded for this clonotype. The chain uses TRBV7-6 and TRBJ2-7; D remains unclear. The CDR3 extends over 14 amino acids. Germline V gene lookup returns CDR1 SGHVS and CDR2 FNYEAQ. The germline V and J ends were trimmed by 1 base and 0 bases, with 7 bases remaining between them. CDR3: CASSLEPSSYEQYV. CDR3 bases: TGTGCCAGCAGCTTAGAGCCTAGCTCCTACGAGCAGTACGTC.

This clonotype occurred a few times. The chain is built from TRBV7-8 and TRBJ1-2, with 7 nucleotides matching TRBD1. The CDR3 totals 14 residues. CDR1 and CDR2 (germline): SGHVS, FQNEAQ. V trimming: 5 bases; J trimming: 5 bases; junction bases outside the gene matches: 8. The CDR3 here is CASSSSDRAYGYTF. The CDR3 DNA reads TGTGCCAGCAGCAGTTCCGACAGGGCATATGGCTACACCTTC.

This clonotype was seen a handful of times. The chain is built from TRBV6-1 and TRBJ1-1; D may be TRBD1 (6 bases). The CDR3 has 14 residues. CDR1 is MNHNS, CDR2 SASEGT, per germline. V was trimmed by 9 bases and J by 5 bases, leaving 19 bases between them. The CDR3, as DNA: TGTGCCAGTCTCCCTTTGCAGAGGGGGACTGAAGCTTTCTTT. This encodes CASLPLQRGTEAFF.

This clonotype showed up just once. The chain has TRBV15 and TRBJ1-5; D is unclear. This CDR3 region has 15 residues. Trimming removed 0 bases from V and 6 bases from J, with 12 bases in between. CDR1 LNHNV and CDR2 YYDKDF come from the germline V gene (reference sequence). The CDR3 nucleotides are TGTGCCACCAGCAGAGATGGCGGACCTTCTCAGCCCCAGCATTTT. Translating gives CATSRDGGPSQPQHF.

The chain combines TRBV6-1 with TRBJ2-1; possible D gene TRBD1, 6 bases. Per germline, CDR1 MNHNS and CDR2 SASEGT. Trimming left V 3 bases short and J 0 bases short, with 15 bases between. The CDR3 length is 17 residues. The CDR3 loop reads CASSEDSPLSSYNEQFF. The CDR3 DNA is TGTGCCAGCAGTGAGGACAGCCCCTTGAGCTCCTACAATGAGCAGTTCTTC.

The J gene is TRBJ1-1, the V gene TRBV4-1; the D is unclear. Germline CDR1 MGHRA, CDR2 YSYEKL. The CDR3 consists of 13 residues. V lost 4 bases to trimming and J lost 3 bases, with 9 bases between them. The CDR3 sequence: CASSPHKYTEAFF. The CDR3 nucleotides are TGCGCCAGCAGCCCCCACAAGTACACTGAAGCTTTCTTT.

This clonotype has a handful of counts. The J gene is TRBJ2-7, the V gene TRBV6-1; weak D call: TRBD2 (6 bases). CDR3 size: 14 residues. The germline gives CDR1 MNHNS, CDR2 SASEGT. Trimming removed 4 bases from V and 2 bases from J, with 12 bases in between. The CDR3: CASSGLGGTYEQYF. In nucleotides, the CDR3 is TGTGCCAGCAGTGGCCTCGGGGGTACCTACGAGCAGTACTTC.

In its sample, this clonotype was seen a few times. As DNA, the CDR3 is TGTGCCAGTAGTATCGTCGGGCTAGCTAACTATGGCTACACCTTC. Its translation is CASSIVGLANYGYTF. This chain uses TRBV19 with TRBJ1-2; no reliable D call. This CDR3 has 15 amino acids. Germline V lookup: CDR1 LNHDA, CDR2 SQIVND (reference sequence). Trimming removed 3 bases from V and 0 bases from J, with 11 bases in between. Using reference TRBV19 and TRBJ1-2 for the parts outside the CDR3, the full variable domain is DGGITQSPKYLFRKEGQNVTLSCEQNLNHDAMYWYRQDPGQGLRLIYYSQIVNDFQKGDIAEGYSVSREKKESFPLTVTSAQKNPTAFYLCASSIVGLANYGYTFGSGTRLTVV.

There are a few counts of this clonotype. The V and J genes are TRBV7-6 and TRBJ1-4; D is possibly TRBD1 (6 bases). The CDR3 has 18 amino acids. Germline-derived CDR1 and CDR2 are SGHVS and FNYEAQ. Trimming took 5 bases from V and 2 from J, leaving 21 bases between them. CDR3 protein: CASSRGGATLSTNEKLFF. As DNA, the CDR3 is TGTGCCAGCAGCCGCGGGGGCGCGACGTTATCTACTAATGAAAAACTGTTTTTT.

This rearrangement joins TRBV25-1 to TRBJ2-5; maybe TRBD2 (7 bases). The V gene's germline CDR1 is MGHDK and CDR2 SYGVNS. Trimming stripped 0 bases from V and 2 bases from J, with 10 bases between. The CDR3 is made up of 15 amino acids. The CDR3 nucleotides read TGTGCCAGCAGTGAATACGGGGGGCCACAAGAGACCCAGTACTTC. Translating it yields CASSEYGGPQETQYF.

The rearrangement links TRBV27 to TRBJ2-2; D uncertain. This CDR3 is built from 14 residues. From germline, CDR1 is MNHEY and CDR2 SMNVEV (reference sequence). With 5 bases removed from V and 6 bases from J, the gap between germline ends came to 13 bases. CDR3 nucleotide sequence: TGTGCCAGCAGTCCACAGACGGGCGCCGGGGAGCTGTTTTTT. This codes for CASSPQTGAGELFF.

As to this clonotype: The final CDR3 position lacks the conserved phenylalanine or tryptophan, pointing to a likely read error. The chain joins TRBV4-3 to TRBJ1-1, with D unresolved. The CDR3 totals 15 residues. V lost 4 bases and J lost 1, with 13 bases in between. Germline values: CDR1 LGHNA, CDR2 YSLEER. The CDR3 coding sequence is TGCGCCAGCAGCCCGAGAGATTACGGGAACACTGAAGCTTTCCTT. Encoded protein: CASSPRDYGNTEAFL.

The chain couples TRBV7-8 to TRBJ2-7, with D possibly called TRBD1 or TRBD2 (5 bases each). CDR3 length: 13 residues. CDR1 is SGHVS and CDR2 is FQNEAQ in the germline V gene. V was pared by 7 bases and J by 4 bases, with 14 bases between. CDR3 bases: TGTGCCAGCATCCGGGACGGTTTGTACGAGCAGTACTTC. The encoded protein is CASIRDGLYEQYF.

This clonotype has only a few counts. This chain links TRBV4-2 with TRBJ2-5; 7 nucleotides line up with TRBD1. The CDR3 spans 15 residues. The V segment lost 0 bases and the J segment 5 bases; nucleotides outside the gene matches: 6. CDR1 LGHNA and CDR2 YNFKEQ come from the germline V gene. The CDR3 nucleotides are TGTGCCAGCAGCCAAGATCCCGGGACAGTCGAGACCCAGTACTTC. It yields the protein CASSQDPGTVETQYF.

This clonotype was counted ten times or more. V usage is TRBV7-9 and J usage is TRBJ1-1; D is uncertain. Germline assignment: CDR1 SEHNR and CDR2 FQNEAQ (reference sequence). This CDR3 spans 15 amino acids. V dropped 8 bases and J dropped 4 bases, with 20 bases sitting between them. DNA of the CDR3: TGTGCCAGCTACCCCATAGGACGCGCGGGCACTGAAGCTTTCTTT. Translating gives CASYPIGRAGTEAFF.

There are a few counts of this clonotype. This sequence joins TRBV10-3 and TRBJ1-5, with D perhaps TRBD1 (6 bases). Germline V gene data show CDR1 as ENHRY and CDR2 as SYGVKD. The CDR3 loop spans 14 amino acids. Trimming shortened V by 8 bases and J by 6 bases, and 17 bases separated the two germline ends. CDR3 bases: TGTGCCATCCAGGGGCAGGGGAAGAGTCAGCCCCAGCATTTT. It is translated as CAIQGQGKSQPQHF.

This clonotype was detected a few times. The rearrangement links TRBV7-9 to TRBJ2-1; D is ambiguous. Trimming pared 5 bases from V and 9 bases from J, leaving 11 bases between. Germline CDR1 SEHNR, CDR2 FQNEAQ (reference sequence). The CDR3 sequence is 12 residues long. The CDR3 sequence: CASSPPRSEQFF. The DNA for the CDR3 is TGTGCCAGCAGCCCGCCCCGCAGTGAGCAGTTCTTC. The full variable domain, in which reference TRBV7-9 and TRBJ2-1 provide the parts outside the CDR3, is DTGVSQNPRHKITKRGQNVTFRCDPISEHNRLYWYRQTLGQGPEFLTYFQNEAQLEKSRLLSDRFSAERPKGSFSTLEIQRTEQGDSAMYLCASSPPRSEQFFGPGTRLTVL.

The V gene is TRBV7-9, the J gene TRBJ1-1; maybe TRBD1 (5 bases). Trimming left V 3 bases short and J 7 bases short, with 12 bases between. This CDR3 is built from 13 residues. Germline-derived CDR1 and CDR2 are SEHNR and FQNEAQ (reference sequence). The CDR3 DNA sequence: TGTGCCAGCAGCTTTGACAGAGATGATGAAGCTTTCTTT. Translation gives CASSFDRDDEAFF. Using reference TRBV7-9 and TRBJ1-1 for the parts outside the CDR3, the full variable domain is DTGVSQNPRHKITKRGQNVTFRCDPISEHNRLYWYRQTLGQGPEFLTYFQNEAQLEKSRLLSDRFSAERPKGSFSTLEIQRTEQGDSAMYLCASSFDRDDEAFFGQGTRLTVV.

The chain is built from TRBV15 and TRBJ2-2; the match to TRBD1 covers 7 bases. The CDR3 is 17 residues long. Germline trimming cut 2 bases from V and 6 bases from J; bases unmatched to any gene: 12. The V gene's germline CDR1 is LNHNV and CDR2 YYDKDF (reference sequence). CDR3 amino acids: CATSRLTGFVAAGELFF. The CDR3 DNA is TGTGCCACCAGCAGACTGACAGGGTTTGTGGCCGCCGGGGAGCTGTTTTTT.

This clonotype was picked up many times. The gene calls are TRBV6-5 and TRBJ2-5; a possible D gene is TRBD1 (5 bases). Germline loops: CDR1 MNHEY, CDR2 SVGAGI. Trimming took off 5 bases at V and 7 bases at J, with 14 bases between the two ends. CDR3 length equals 13 residues. In DNA, the CDR3 is TGTGCCAGCAGTATGGGCGGTACAGGGACCCAGTACTTC. Translated: CASSMGGTGTQYF.

This clonotype was recorded at least ten times. This chain joins TRBV7-2 and TRBJ1-2, with D possibly being TRBD1 (5 bases). CDR3 length equals 13 residues. V dropped 0 bases and J dropped 8 bases, with 10 bases sitting between them. Germline values: CDR1 SGHTA, CDR2 FQGNSA. CDR3 nucleotides: TGTGCCAGCAGCTTAGCCAGGGCTGACGGCTACACCTTC. Its translation is CASSLARADGYTF.

This clonotype was found a few times. V usage is TRBV15 and J usage is TRBJ1-3, with D unclear. The germline V gene has CDR1 LNHNV and CDR2 YYDKDF (reference sequence). The CDR3 runs 13 residues. Trimming removed 9 bases from V and 3 bases from J, with 12 bases in between. CDR3 protein: CATDGIDGNTIYF. The CDR3 coding sequence is TGTGCCACGGATGGCATCGATGGAAACACCATATATTTT.